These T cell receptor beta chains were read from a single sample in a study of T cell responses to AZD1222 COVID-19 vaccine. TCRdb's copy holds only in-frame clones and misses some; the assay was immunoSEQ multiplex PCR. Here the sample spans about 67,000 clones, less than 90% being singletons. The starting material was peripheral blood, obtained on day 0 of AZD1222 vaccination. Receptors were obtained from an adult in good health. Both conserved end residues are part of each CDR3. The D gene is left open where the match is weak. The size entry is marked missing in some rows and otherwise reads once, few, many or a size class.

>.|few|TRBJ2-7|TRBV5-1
TGCGCCAGCAGCGATCATGACGAGCAGTACTTC
CASSDHDEQYF
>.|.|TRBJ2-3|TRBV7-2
TGTGCCAGCAGCCCCACTAGGTTAGCGGATACGCAGTATTTT
CASSPTRLADTQYF
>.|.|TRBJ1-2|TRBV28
TGTGCCAGCAGTTTAGTAGGAGGCTACACCTTC
CASSLVGGYTF
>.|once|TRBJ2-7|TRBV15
TGTGCCACCAGCAGAGCTCCTCACCTGAAATACGAGCAGTACTTC
CATSRAPHLKYEQYF
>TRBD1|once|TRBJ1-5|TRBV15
TGTGCCACCAGCAGAGAGGGACAGGCCAATCAGCCCCAGCATTTT
CATSREGQANQPQHF
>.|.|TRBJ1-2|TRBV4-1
TGCGCCAGCAGCCAAGAAGGGACCGTCCCGGGCGGCTACACCTTC
CASSQEGTVPGGYTF
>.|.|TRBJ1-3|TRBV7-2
TGTGCCAGCAGCCGGGACCGAAGCTCTGGAAACACCATATATTTT
CASSRDRSSGNTIYF
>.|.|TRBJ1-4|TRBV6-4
TGTGCCAGCAGTGACGTTGGCATCGGTGAAAAACTGTTTTTT
CASSDVGIGEKLFF
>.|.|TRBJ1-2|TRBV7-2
TGTGCCAGCAGCTATTACAGGAACGACTATGGCTACACCTTC
CASSYYRNDYGYTF
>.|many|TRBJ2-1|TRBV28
TGTGCCAGCAGTATACTAGCCCCAACAATTAATGAGCAGTTCTTC
CASSILAPTINEQFF
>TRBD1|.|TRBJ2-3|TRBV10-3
TGTGCCACCTGGACAGGGGGCTTAGATACGCAGTATTTT
CATWTGGLDTQYF
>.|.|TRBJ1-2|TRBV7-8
TGTGCCAGCAGCTATGGGGGGGACTATGGCTACACCTTC
CASSYGGDYGYTF
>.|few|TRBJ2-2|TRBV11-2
TGTGCCAGCAGGATGACAGTCACCGGGGAGCTGTTTTTT
CASRMTVTGELFF
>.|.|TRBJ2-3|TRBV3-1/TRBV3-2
TGTGCCAGCAGCCAAGAGGTTGGGCGGTGGAGCACAGATACGCAGTATTTT
CASSQEVGRWSTDTQYF
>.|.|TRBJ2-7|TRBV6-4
TGTGCCAGCAGTGACTCGGCAGGGCTCGAGCAGTACTTC
CASSDSAGLEQYF
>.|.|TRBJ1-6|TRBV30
TGTGCCTTCCCTGATCCGCAGGCGCCTGGGGGGGCCCTCCACTTT
CAFPDPQAPGGALHF
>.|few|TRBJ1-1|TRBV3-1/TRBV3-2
TGTGCCGCCACGGGGGCGAAGAACACTGAAGCTTTCTTT
CAATGAKNTEAFF
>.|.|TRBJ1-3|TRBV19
TGTGCCAGTAGTGTCGGGGGCGCTGGAAACACCATATATTTT
CASSVGGAGNTIYF
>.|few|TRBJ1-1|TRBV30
TGTGCCTGTCCCCGGGGAGTCACTGAAGCTTTCTTT
CACPRGVTEAFF
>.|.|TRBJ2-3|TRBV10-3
TGTGCCATCAGTGAGGCGGACAGCACAGATACGCAGTATTTT
CAISEADSTDTQYF
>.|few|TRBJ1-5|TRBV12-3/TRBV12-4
TGTGCCAGCAGTTCCCGATTTCATCAGCCCCAGCATTTT
CASSSRFHQPQHF
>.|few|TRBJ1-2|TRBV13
TGTGCCAGCAGCTCCGTTTCTTGGAGCCCGTATGGCTACACCTTC
CASSSVSWSPYGYTF
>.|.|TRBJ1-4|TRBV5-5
TGTGCCAGCAGCCTGGGACCCTCGCCAACTAATGAAAAACTGTTTTTT
CASSLGPSPTNEKLFF
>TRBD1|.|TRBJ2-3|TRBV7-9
TGTGCCAGCAGCTTACCGGGACAGGGTGATCTCACAGATACGCAGTATTTT
CASSLPGQGDLTDTQYF
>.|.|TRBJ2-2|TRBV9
TGTGCCAGCAGCGCCACCGGGACAATCCCCACCGGGGAGCTGTTTTTT
CASSATGTIPTGELFF
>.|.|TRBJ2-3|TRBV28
TGTGCCAGCAGCCCCTGGAGGGGTTTCACAGATACGCAGTATTTT
CASSPWRGFTDTQYF
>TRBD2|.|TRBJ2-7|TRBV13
TGTGCCAGTTCCACTAGCGGGAGGGCCTCATACGAGCAGTACTTC
CASSTSGRASYEQYF
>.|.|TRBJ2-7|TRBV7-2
TGTGCCAGCAGCTCTAGGACAGCGGCGGAGTACTTC
CASSSRTAAEYF
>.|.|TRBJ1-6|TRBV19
TGTGCCAGTCGACCGCGGAGCTCCTATAATTCACCCCTCCACTTT
CASRPRSSYNSPLHF
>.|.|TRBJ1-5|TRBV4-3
TGCGCCAGCAGCCACGCCCAGGGAAGGGATCAGCCCCAGCATTTT
CASSHAQGRDQPQHF
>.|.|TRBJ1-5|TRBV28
TGTGCCAGCAGCTCCGGGACACCTTATAGCAATCAGCCCCAGCATTTT
CASSSGTPYSNQPQHF
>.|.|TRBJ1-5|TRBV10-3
TGTGCCATCAGCCTCGGGGGCAATCAGCCCCAGCATTTT
CAISLGGNQPQHF
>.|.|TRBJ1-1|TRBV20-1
TGCAGTGCGGAGTTACATCCTGAAGCTTTCTTT
CSAELHPEAFF
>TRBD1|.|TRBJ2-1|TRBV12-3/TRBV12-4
TGTGCCAGCACCTCAGGGGGCGGTGAGCAGTTCTTC
CASTSGGGEQFF
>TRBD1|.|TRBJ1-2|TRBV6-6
TGTGCCAGCAGTTACTCGGCAGGGGGCGATGGCTACACCTTC
CASSYSAGGDGYTF
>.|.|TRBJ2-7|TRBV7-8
TGTGCCAGCAGCGGACCGGACGGGCAGGTGGTACAGTCCTACGAGCAGTACTTC
CASSGPDGQVVQSYEQYF
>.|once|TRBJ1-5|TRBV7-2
TGTGCCAGCAGCTCCGGGGGGGGCAGCAATCAGCCCCAGCATTTT
CASSSGGGSNQPQHF
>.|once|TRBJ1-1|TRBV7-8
TGTGCCAGCTTCCTTAGGCGGGGGCACACTGAAGCTTTCTTT
CASFLRRGHTEAFF
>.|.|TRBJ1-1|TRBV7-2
TGTGCCAGCAGCTTGCCTGAAGCTTTCTTT
CASSLPEAFF
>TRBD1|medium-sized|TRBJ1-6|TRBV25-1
TGTGCCAGCAGTGGACAGGGGAATTCACCCCTCCACTTT
CASSGQGNSPLHF
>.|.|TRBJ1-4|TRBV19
TGTGCCAGCCGAAACCGAGGGGCAGCAGGTGAAAAACTGTTTTTT
CASRNRGAAGEKLFF
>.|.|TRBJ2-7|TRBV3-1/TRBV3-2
TGTGCCAGCAGTCCAAGTCTAGCGCTTACCTACGAGCAGTACTTC
CASSPSLALTYEQYF
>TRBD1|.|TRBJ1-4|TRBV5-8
TGTGCCAGCAGCTTGGCACCGGGACAGCGTAATGAAAAACTGTTTTTT
CASSLAPGQRNEKLFF
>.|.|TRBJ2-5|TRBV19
TGTGCCAGTAGTATAGGGACTGGGGAGGTGGAGACCCAGTACTTC
CASSIGTGEVETQYF
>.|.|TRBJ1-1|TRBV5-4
TGTGCCAGCAGCTTGGACAGGGTATGGTTGGACACTGAAGCTTTCTTT
CASSLDRVWLDTEAFF
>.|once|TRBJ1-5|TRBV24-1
TGTGCCACCAGTGACCCCCAGGGCAATCAGCCCCAGCATTTT
CATSDPQGNQPQHF
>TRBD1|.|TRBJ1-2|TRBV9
TGTGCCAGTGAGACGACAGGGAGGGTTGGCTACACCTTC
CASETTGRVGYTF
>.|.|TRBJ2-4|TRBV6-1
TGTGCCAGCAGTGACGGACAGACAGCCAAAAACATTCAGTACTTC
CASSDGQTAKNIQYF
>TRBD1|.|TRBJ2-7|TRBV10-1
TGCGCCAGCAGTGAAGACAGGGTACACGAGCAGTACTTC
CASSEDRVHEQYF
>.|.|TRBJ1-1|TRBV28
TGTGCCAGCAGTGTGACGAGATCCGAAGCTTTCTTT
CASSVTRSEAFF
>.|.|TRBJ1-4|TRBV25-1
TGTGCCAGCAGTGTAGTCTTCGGTAAAACTAATGAAAAACTGTTTTTT
CASSVVFGKTNEKLFF
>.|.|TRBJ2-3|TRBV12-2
TGTGCAAGTCGCGTAGCCGGGACACCGCACACAGATACGCAGTATTTT
CASRVAGTPHTDTQYF
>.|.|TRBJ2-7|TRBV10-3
TGTGCCACCCAAGGGCTGCCCTACGAGCAGTACTTC
CATQGLPYEQYF